These 24 T cell receptor beta chains share one sample of origin, sequenced in a study of response to subunit inactivated influenza vaccine. A single record per CDR3 protein comes from TCRdb applying MiXCR to the RT-PCR reads. Of about 520,000 distinct CDR3 sequences listed, approximately 7.2% were seen once; the top ten hold about an eighth. The source was PBMCs from blood, collected roughly 24 months after vaccination. These receptors were taken from a man aged 50-75 years who received an inactivated influenza vaccine.

This clonotype was detected a few times. The genes are TRBV7-8 and TRBJ2-1, with D perhaps TRBD2 (5 bases). V lost 5 bases and J 7 bases, leaving 21 bases between the germline ends. The germline CDR1 and CDR2 sequences are SGHVS and FQNEAQ. The CDR3 runs 16 residues. The CDR3 DNA sequence: TGTGCCAGCAGCCCGGCCCGTGGCGGGCCCGGAAATGAGCAGTTCTTC. It codes for CASSPARGGPGNEQFF.

This clonotype was observed a handful of times. This chain uses TRBV5-1 with TRBJ2-3; a possible D gene is TRBD2 (5 bases). Germline V CDR1 and CDR2: SGHRS, YFSETQ. This CDR3 has 13 residues. V shed 5 bases and J shed 6 bases, with 13 bases lying between them. CDR3 region: CASSPDIADTQYF. CDR3 nucleotide sequence: TGCGCCAGCAGTCCCGATATAGCGGATACGCAGTATTTT.

The J gene is TRBJ2-1, the V gene TRBV5-1; possible D gene TRBD1, 6 bases. Per germline, CDR1 SGHRS and CDR2 YFSETQ. The CDR3 has 15 residues. V dropped 5 bases and J dropped 9 bases, with 21 bases sitting between them. The CDR3 sequence is CASRSGTSRTSEQFF. The CDR3 DNA is TGCGCCAGCAGGTCCGGGACAAGCCGTACCTCTGAGCAGTTCTTC. Supplemented by reference TRBV5-1 and TRBJ2-1, the full variable domain reads KAGVTQTPRYLIKTRGQQVTLSCSPISGHRSVSWYQQTPGQGLQFLFEYFSETQRNKGNFPGRFSGRQFSNSRSEMNVSTLELGDSALYLCASRSGTSRTSEQFFGPGTRLTVL.

This clonotype was counted many times. The chain joins TRBV20-1 to TRBJ1-5, with D perhaps TRBD1 (5 bases). This CDR3 contains 13 residues. Germline V lookup: CDR1 DFQATT, CDR2 SNEGSKA (reference sequence). V was cut by 6 bases and J by 3 bases, with 12 bases left in between. CDR3 amino acids: CSAGAGNNQPQHF. In DNA form, the CDR3 reads TGCAGTGCCGGGGCAGGGAACAATCAGCCCCAGCATTTT.

The chain is built from TRBV9 and TRBJ2-5; either TRBD1 or TRBD2 may fit D (5 bases each). Trimming left V 0 bases short and J 1 base short, with 10 bases between. The CDR3 length is 15 residues. CDR1 SGDLS and CDR2 YYNGEE come from the germline V gene. The CDR3 spells CASSVDRDLQETQYF. DNA of the CDR3: TGTGCCAGCAGCGTAGACCGGGACCTCCAAGAGACCCAGTACTTC. The entire variable domain, with the rest obtained from reference TRBV9 and TRBJ2-5, is as follows: DSGVTQTPKHLITATGQRVTLRCSPRSGDLSVYWYQQSLDQGLQFLIQYYNGEERAKGNILERFSAQQFPDLHSELNLSSLELGDSALYFCASSVDRDLQETQYFGPGTRLLVL.

This clonotype was seen many times. V and J are TRBV28 and TRBJ1-3; D is possibly TRBD1 (5 bases). V shed 7 bases and J shed 2 bases, with 15 bases lying between them. This CDR3 has 15 amino acids. In germline, CDR1 is MDHEN, CDR2 SYDVKM. The CDR3, as DNA: TGTGCCAGCATTCCGGAAGGGGAACCTGGAAACACCATATATTTT. The encoded protein is CASIPEGEPGNTIYF.

In its sample, this clonotype was seen many times. This rearrangement joins TRBV5-4 to TRBJ2-3; 8 bases are shared with TRBD2. The CDR3 sequence is 13 residues long. The V gene end was trimmed by 3 bases and the J gene end by 6 bases; junction bases not matched to a gene: 3. CDR1 and CDR2 (germline): SGHNT, YYREEE (reference sequence). In nucleotides, the CDR3 is TGTGCCAGCAGCTCCGGGGGGGCGGATACGCAGTATTTT. Encoded protein: CASSSGGADTQYF.

The rearrangement links TRBV5-1 to TRBJ2-5; D may be TRBD1 (6 bases). V was trimmed by 4 bases and J by 5 bases, leaving 18 bases between them. Germline CDR1 SGHRS, CDR2 YFSETQ. CDR3 length: 15 residues. The DNA of the CDR3 is TGCGCCAGCAGCCAAGAGTGGGGGCATTGGGAGACCCAGTACTTC. As protein: CASSQEWGHWETQYF.

This clonotype was counted ten times or more. This chain uses TRBV9 with TRBJ2-3; 8 nucleotides match TRBD2. The CDR3 sequence is 17 residues long. The germline V gene has CDR1 SGDLS and CDR2 YYNGEE. V shed 3 bases, J shed 2 bases, and the junction held 11 bases outside the gene matches. The CDR3 is CASSEGGLAGTTDTQYF. The CDR3 coding sequence is TGTGCCAGCAGCGAGGGAGGGCTAGCGGGTACCACAGATACGCAGTATTTT.

The chain employs TRBV12-3 or TRBV12-4 and TRBJ1-2, with unresolved D. V lost 2 bases and J 8 bases, leaving 12 bases between the germline ends. This CDR3 has 13 residues. The CDR3 sequence is CASSLSIRKGYTF. CDR3 DNA: TGTGCCAGCAGTTTAAGCATCAGGAAAGGCTACACCTTC.

The table lists this clonotype with many counts. The chain combines TRBV7-9 with TRBJ2-2; D unclear. CDR1 and CDR2 from the germline V gene are SEHNR and FQNEAQ (reference sequence). CDR3 length equals 17 residues. V was clipped by 5 bases and J by 6 bases, with 22 bases between them. CDR3 nucleotides: TGTGCCAGCAGCACTCGGGTTTGGGCACAAGGTGCCGGGGAGCTGTTTTTT. The encoded protein is CASSTRVWAQGAGELFF.

This clonotype has just a few counts. The V and J genes are TRBV5-4 and TRBJ2-4; D unclear. In germline, CDR1 is SGHNT, CDR2 YYREEE (reference sequence). V was trimmed by 4 bases and J by 0 bases, leaving 14 bases between them. This CDR3 contains 16 residues. The CDR3 DNA reads TGTGCCAGCAGCGCGAGCGTCGAACTAGCCAAAAACATTCAGTACTTC. It encodes CASSASVELAKNIQYF.

The chain uses TRBV7-2 and TRBJ2-2, with a possible D match to TRBD2 (7 bases). Looked up from germline, CDR1 is SGHTA and CDR2 is FQGNSA. V lost 5 bases and J lost 7, with 14 bases in between. The CDR3 is 14 amino acids. The CDR3: CASSAVGGVGELFF. Here the CDR3 DNA reads TGTGCCAGCAGCGCCGTAGGGGGGGTCGGGGAGCTGTTTTTT.

This clonotype appeared many times. The V call is TRBV29-1, the J call TRBJ2-1; D is perhaps TRBD2 (5 bases). This CDR3 has 14 residues. Trimming cost V 3 bases and J 4 bases, with 13 bases left between them. Germline loops: CDR1 SQVTM, CDR2 ANQGSEA. The CDR3 protein is CSVEFGLLYNEQFF. The DNA for the CDR3 is TGCAGCGTTGAGTTCGGACTTCTGTACAATGAGCAGTTCTTC.

The DNA of the CDR3 is TGCGCCAGCAGCCAAGTTACGGGTCTGCGCGGGAGAGGCACAGATACGCAGTATTTT. The encoded protein is CASSQVTGLRGRGTDTQYF. The chain employs TRBV4-3 and TRBJ2-3; 7 nucleotides match TRBD2. The germline V gene encodes CDR1 LGHNA and CDR2 YSLEER. CDR3 size: 19 residues. After removal of 1 base from V and 1 base from J, the junction contained 14 bases not matched to a gene.

This clonotype was picked up a small number of times. The CDR3 loop is CASSAHRGTSGSLGNEQFF. In DNA, the CDR3 is TGTGCCAGCAGCGCCCACCGCGGGACTAGCGGGAGTTTGGGGAATGAGCAGTTCTTC. V is TRBV11-2 and J is TRBJ2-1; 14 positions agree with TRBD2. CDR1 and CDR2 from the germline V gene are SGHAT and FQNNGV. This CDR3 is built from 19 residues. Trimming at V came to 5 bases and at J to 7 bases, leaving 16 bases not matched to a gene.

This clonotype turned up a few times. This chain links TRBV10-2 with TRBJ2-2; 8 nucleotides match TRBD1. The CDR3 spans 14 residues. Germline trimming cut 6 bases from V and 0 bases from J; bases unmatched to any gene: 0. CDR1 WSHSY and CDR2 SAAADI come from the germline V gene. DNA for the CDR3: TGCGCCAGCAGGGGACAGGCGAACACCGGGGAGCTGTTTTTT. Translation: CASRGQANTGELFF.

The chain couples TRBV20-1 to TRBJ1-1, with unresolved D. The germline V gene has CDR1 DFQATT and CDR2 SNEGSKA (reference sequence). The CDR3 extends over 14 amino acids. Trimming shortened V by 3 bases and J by 4 bases, and 15 bases separated the two germline ends. CDR3 protein: CSASEEIRFTEAFF. The CDR3 coding sequence is TGCAGTGCTAGTGAGGAAATTAGGTTCACTGAAGCTTTCTTT.

The chain recombines TRBV4-3 with TRBJ1-4; D not resolved. This CDR3 is built from 16 residues. Germline-derived CDR1 and CDR2 are LGHNA and YSLEER. V was shortened by 1 base and J by 0 bases, with 9 bases between the two germline ends. The CDR3 reads CASSQGAWTTNEKLFF. In DNA form, the CDR3 reads TGCGCCAGCAGCCAAGGTGCGTGGACAACTAATGAAAAACTGTTTTTT.

This chain connects TRBV7-9 to TRBJ2-5; 12 nucleotides line up with TRBD2. J gave up 5 bases and V 5 bases, and 12 bases lay outside the gene matches. Germline CDR1 is SEHNR and CDR2 is FQNEAQ (reference sequence). This CDR3 spans 17 amino acids. CDR3 amino acids: CASSTTTSGSLRETQYF. The CDR3 DNA follows: TGTGCCAGCAGCACCACGACTAGCGGGAGTCTGAGGGAGACCCAGTACTTC.

The genes are TRBV7-9 and TRBJ2-2, with 8 bases fitting TRBD2. Germline V gene lookup returns CDR1 SEHNR and CDR2 FQNEAQ (reference sequence). The CDR3 spans 13 residues. With V trimmed by 9 bases and J by 6 bases, 6 bases remained unmatched. CDR3 in amino acids: CARSGSEAGELFF. CDR3 nucleotide sequence: TGTGCCAGGAGCGGGAGTGAGGCCGGGGAGCTGTTTTTT. The whole variable domain, filled in from reference TRBV7-9 and TRBJ2-2, reads DTGVSQNPRHKITKRGQNVTFRCDPISEHNRLYWYRQTLGQGPEFLTYFQNEAQLEKSRLLSDRFSAERPKGSFSTLEIQRTEQGDSAMYLCARSGSEAGELFFGEGSRLTVL.

The rearrangement uses TRBV4-3 and TRBJ2-7, with 7 bases identical to TRBD1. The CDR3 has 13 residues. The junction had 3 bases not matched to a gene; V was cut back by 1 base and J by 6 bases. The germline CDR1 and CDR2 sequences are LGHNA and YSLEER. The CDR3 here is CASSQGNRGEQYF. The CDR3 DNA reads as TGCGCCAGCAGCCAAGGGAACAGGGGCGAGCAGTACTTC.

The chain uses TRBV6-5 and TRBJ2-1; D is uncertain. Per germline, CDR1 MNHEY and CDR2 SVGAGI. V was trimmed by 2 bases and J by 9 bases, leaving 8 bases between them. The CDR3 has 12 residues. CDR3 residues: CASSYGVGEQFF. CDR3 nucleotide sequence: TGTGCCAGCAGTTACGGAGTGGGTGAGCAGTTCTTC.

V and J are TRBV27 and TRBJ2-1; TRBD1 matches at 10 bases. Trimming took 6 bases from V and 4 from J; bases not matched to a gene: 9. In germline, CDR1 is MNHEY, CDR2 SMNVEV (reference sequence). The length of the CDR3 is 16 residues. The CDR3 DNA reads as TGTGCCAGCAGCCCCCCCCGGACAGGGGGGTACAATGAGCAGTTCTTC. Translated: CASSPPRTGGYNEQFF.